The following is a T cell receptor (beta chain) sequence with its context. Together with a sample-barcoded 5' primer, a J-beta primer mix was included in a second PCR lasting roughly 6 to 12 cycles. TCRdb passed the 5' RACE reads through MiXCR, listing each CDR3 protein once. The table has about 970,000 distinct CDR3 sequences, about 51% seen once. The data stem from a study of blood T cells in healthy people across ages. V shed 4 bases and J 4 bases; nucleotides not matched to a gene: 10. Germline CDR1 and CDR2: MDHEN and SYDVKM. The CDR3 extends over 15 amino acids. The chain is built from TRBV28 and TRBJ2-7; 7 positions match TRBD2. The receptor's source is a woman aged 60-70 years in good health. Sequenced sample: blood. In DNA form, the CDR3 reads TGTGCCAGCAGTTCCCTAGCGGAGCATCCTTACGAGCAGTACTTC. This gives the protein CASSSLAEHPYEQYF.